Following are 20 T cell receptor beta chains from one sample sequenced in a study of post-analysis software for immune sequencing data (dated by TCRdb to about 2015). The paper's findings and limits, for the study overall: Four to six TRBV segments, including TRBV5-6, TRBV5-1 and TRBV20-1, were significantly more frequent in patients than controls.

These receptors are not linked to any known antigen. The library was produced with PCR. Sequencing took place on an Illumina HiSeq 2500. Unique molecular identifiers were incorporated into TCR beta cDNA libraries to reduce PCR and sequencing biases. The raw public data were reprocessed by TCRdb itself: fastp quality trimming at Q25, MiXCR clonotype calling, in-frame beta chains only. Entries that share a CDR3 protein sequence are merged under the most common genes and DNA. This sample gives under 200,000 distinct CDR3 sequences in total; approximately 28% of them show up just once. Around 3.2% of the sample lies in the top ten. Sequencing was done on a sample of blood. All receptors come from a girl aged 2-17 years with multiple sclerosis.

The genes are TRBV14 and TRBJ1-2; D not certain. The CDR3 loop spans 12 amino acids. Germline CDR1 and CDR2: SGHDN and FVKESK. Trimming cost V 0 bases and J 7 bases, with 6 bases left between them. CDR3 in amino acids: CASSQDVRGYTF. In nucleotides, the CDR3 is TGTGCCAGCAGCCAAGATGTACGTGGCTACACCTTC. Together with reference TRBV14 and TRBJ1-2, the CDR3 gives the full variable domain: EAGVTQFPSHSVIEKGQTVTLRCDPISGHDNLYWYRRVMGKEIKFLLHFVKESKQDESGMPNNRFLAERTGGTYSTLKVQPAELEDSGVYFCASSQDVRGYTFGSGTRLTVV.

Ten or more counts support this clonotype. The chain employs TRBV5-1 and TRBJ2-3, with 9 bases fitting TRBD2. The CDR3 sequence is 15 residues long. Germline CDR1 is SGHRS and CDR2 is YFSETQ. Trimming at V came to 0 bases and at J to 3 bases, leaving 2 bases not matched to a gene. CDR3 residues: CASSLGLAVTDTQYF. The CDR3 DNA reads TGCGCCAGCAGCTTGGGACTAGCGGTTACAGATACGCAGTATTTT.

In its sample, this clonotype was seen many times. This rearrangement joins TRBV6-1 to TRBJ1-2; 7 bases align to TRBD1. There are 15 residues in the CDR3. Germline trimming cut 2 bases from V and 2 bases from J; bases unmatched to any gene: 5. Germline V gene sequence: CDR1 MNHNS, CDR2 SASEGT. In DNA, the CDR3 is TGTGCCAGCAGTGAACCTCGGACAGGAAACTATGGCTACACCTTC. Translating it yields CASSEPRTGNYGYTF.

In this sample, this clonotype turned up a few times. The rearrangement joins TRBV7-9 to TRBJ2-1, with D possibly called TRBD1 or TRBD2 (5 bases each). V lost 1 base, J lost 8 bases, and 21 bases lay in between. The length of the CDR3 is 17 residues. Looked up from germline, CDR1 is SEHNR and CDR2 is FQNEAQ (reference sequence). The CDR3, as DNA: TGTGCCAGCAGCTTAGGAGATGAGGGGATTCGTTCCTATGAGCAGTTCTTC. It encodes CASSLGDEGIRSYEQFF. The variable domain in full, with the rest retrieved from reference TRBV7-9 and TRBJ2-1, is DTGVSQNPRHKITKRGQNVTFRCDPISEHNRLYWYRQTLGQGPEFLTYFQNEAQLEKSRLLSDRFSAERPKGSFSTLEIQRTEQGDSAMYLCASSLGDEGIRSYEQFFGPGTRLTVL.

This clonotype was counted a few times. The chain carries TRBV6-5 and TRBJ1-1; D is undetermined. The CDR3 consists of 11 residues. Germline CDR1 MNHEY, CDR2 SVGAGI. The V gene lost 7 bases and the J gene lost 7 bases, with 10 bases spanning the gap. DNA for the CDR3: TGTGCCAGCACTTCCCAGGATGAAGCTTTCTTT. Translation gives CASTSQDEAFF.

V gene TRBV27 combines with J gene TRBJ2-7; D unresolved. This CDR3 spans 15 amino acids. Trimming took off 2 bases at V and 4 bases at J, with 15 bases between the two ends. Germline V gene lookup returns CDR1 MNHEY and CDR2 SMNVEV (reference sequence). This chain's CDR3 is CASSLVARKIYEQYF. The CDR3 DNA is TGTGCCAGCAGTTTAGTGGCTCGAAAGATTTACGAGCAGTACTTC.

This clonotype was seen at least ten times. The chain links TRBV9 to TRBJ2-5; 9 bases are shared with TRBD2. The ends lost 2 bases at V and 3 bases at J; junction bases unmatched: 2. Looked up from germline, CDR1 is SGDLS and CDR2 is YYNGEE. The CDR3 runs to 14 residues. The CDR3 sequence is CASSVTSGEETQYF. CDR3 nucleotide sequence: TGTGCCAGCAGCGTGACTAGCGGTGAAGAGACCCAGTACTTC.

This clonotype was counted a few times. A much more abundant neighbour one base away suggests this may be a read error. The chain is built from TRBV5-1 and TRBJ2-7, with 8 positions matching TRBD2. This CDR3 contains 15 residues. Germline CDR1 reads SGHRS; CDR2 reads YFSETQ. Trimming removed 1 base from V and 7 bases from J; junction bases left unmatched: 10. The CDR3 nucleotides are TGCGCCAGCAGCTTGCGTGGGACTAGTGACGATGAGCAGTACTTC. It translates to CASSLRGTSDDEQYF.

This clonotype was counted only a few times. The V call is TRBV3-1, the J call TRBJ2-1; 8 nucleotides match TRBD2. J gave up 7 bases and V 3 bases, and 8 bases lay outside the gene matches. The V gene's germline CDR1 is LGHDT and CDR2 YNNKEL (reference sequence). This CDR3 has 15 amino acids. The CDR3 coding sequence is TGTGCCAGCAGCCACCCGGGGGGGCCGGAAAATGAGCAGTTCTTC. This encodes CASSHPGGPENEQFF.

This chain joins TRBV4-1 and TRBJ2-5; D is ambiguous. Trimming shortened V by 4 bases and J by 7 bases, and 16 bases separated the two germline ends. The CDR3 length is 14 residues. Germline CDR1 MGHRA, CDR2 YSYEKL. The CDR3 DNA is TGCGCCAGCAGCCCCCCGGCTAGGGATGGGACCCAGTACTTC. Its protein is CASSPPARDGTQYF.

A few counts support this clonotype. The V call is TRBV5-1, the J call TRBJ2-1, with TRBD2 matching over 11 bases. Trimming at V came to 0 bases and at J to 7 bases, leaving 12 bases not matched to a gene. The CDR3 spans 18 residues. Germline-derived CDR1 and CDR2 are SGHRS and YFSETQ. The chain's CDR3 is CASSLVASGGLGRNEQFF. The CDR3 coding sequence is TGCGCCAGCAGCTTGGTGGCTAGCGGGGGGTTGGGTCGGAATGAGCAGTTCTTC.

This clonotype appeared many times. CDR3 residues: CASSQDGSTTNEKLFF. The CDR3 nucleotides read TGCGCCAGCAGCCAGGACGGATCAACAACTAATGAAAAACTGTTTTTT. V usage is TRBV5-1 and J usage is TRBJ1-4; D remains unclear. Germline V gene data show CDR1 as SGHRS and CDR2 as YFSETQ. Trimming pared 4 bases from V and 0 bases from J, leaving 13 bases between. The CDR3 totals 16 residues.

V and J are TRBV16 and TRBJ2-4; unclear D gene. Near its end, the DNA agrees better with TRBJ2-7, so the J call may be wrong. The germline gives CDR1 KGHSY, CDR2 FQNENV. The CDR3 contains 13 residues. DNA of the CDR3: TGTGCCAGCAGCCAATCCGCCGGGTACGAGCAGTACTTC. Its translation: CASSQSAGYEQYF.

The sample holds many counts of this clonotype. The rearrangement uses TRBV7-2 and TRBJ2-1; 8 nucleotides match TRBD2. V was pared by 5 bases and J by 7 bases, with 10 bases of the junction left unmatched. Germline CDR1 and CDR2: SGHTA and FQGNSA. CDR3 length equals 15 residues. The CDR3 DNA reads TGTGCCAGCAGCCCCCCCGGTAGCGGGGTAAATGAGCAGTTCTTC. Amino acid sequence: CASSPPGSGVNEQFF.

This clonotype was seen only a few times. This chain connects TRBV6-5 to TRBJ1-6; TRBD1 agrees at 9 bases. The CDR3 contains 16 residues. The germline V gene encodes CDR1 MNHEY and CDR2 SVGAGI. Trimming at V came to 6 bases and at J to 7 bases, leaving 10 bases not matched to a gene. The CDR3: CASRPGTGSPNSPLHF. DNA of the CDR3: TGTGCCAGCAGACCCGGGACAGGGTCACCCAATTCACCCCTCCACTTT.

The rearrangement joins TRBV9 to TRBJ2-5; TRBD1 agrees at 8 bases. The assigned J gene may be wrong: the sequence end matches TRBJ2-7 better. The length of the CDR3 is 14 residues. Germline V gives CDR1 SGDLS, CDR2 YYNGEE. CDR3 loop: CASSEAGTGIEQYF. The CDR3 DNA reads as TGTGCCAGCAGCGAGGCCGGGACAGGCATCGAGCAGTACTTC.

The V and J genes are TRBV12-3 or TRBV12-4 and TRBJ1-1; D gene unclear. V was pared by 2 bases and J by 3 bases, with 10 bases between. This CDR3 comprises 14 residues. This chain's CDR3 is CASSLSGLYTEAFF. The CDR3 DNA sequence: TGTGCCAGCAGTTTATCTGGGCTGTACACTGAAGCTTTCTTT.

The chain recombines TRBV20-1 with TRBJ1-2, with 9 bases matching TRBD1. Germline CDR1 reads DFQATT; CDR2 reads SNEGSKA (reference sequence). V dropped 6 bases and J dropped 2; count of bases not matched to a gene: 4. The CDR3 length is 13 residues. CDR3 in DNA: TGCAGTGCACGGACAGGGGTGAACTATGGCTACACCTTC. Its translation is CSARTGVNYGYTF.

Comment on this clonotype: Just one base apart from a much larger clone, this may be a read error. The V gene is TRBV7-2, the J gene TRBJ1-5; perhaps TRBD1 as D (6 bases). CDR3 length: 14 amino acids. Trimming removed 4 bases at V and 4 bases at J, with 11 bases between. Germline loops: CDR1 SGHTA, CDR2 FQGNSA. CDR3 protein: CTSSSDRTNQPQHF. The CDR3 DNA reads as TGTACCAGCAGCTCCGACAGGACAAATCAGCCCCAGCATTTT.

For this clonotype: One base away lies a much larger clone, so this may be a sequencing read error. The V and J genes are TRBV28 and TRBJ1-1; D perhaps matches TRBD1 (6 bases). Looked up from germline, CDR1 is MDHEN and CDR2 is SYDVKM. V was shortened by 6 bases and J by 6 bases, with 17 bases between the two germline ends. The CDR3 extends over 14 amino acids. The CDR3 sequence: CASRLGGVRAEAFF. CDR3 bases: TGTGCCAGCAGGTTAGGGGGAGTCAGGGCTGAAGCTTTCTTT. The variable domain in full, completed from reference TRBV28 and TRBJ1-1, reads DVKVTQSSRYLVKRTGEKVFLECVQDMDHENMFWYRQDPGLGLRLIYFSYDVKMKEKGDIPEGYSVSREKKERFSLILESASTNQTSMYLCASRLGGVRAEAFFGQGTRLTVV.